The 15 T cell receptor beta chains below come from one sample, sequenced in a study of T cell clonality in common variable immunodeficiency. Assay used: immunoSEQ multiplex PCR; TCRdb lists only in-frame clones, some missing. The repertoire has 35,000 to 50,000 clones, none seen only once; the ten largest take around 2.6%. The sequencing sample was made of peripheral blood mononuclear cells. The receptors were sampled from a person between 18 and 75 years old in good health.

This clone showed up many times. The missing CDR3 end, 3 residues past where the read stops, is filled in from the germline J gene. This chain joins TRBV30 and TRBJ1-5; the match to TRBD1 covers 8 bases. This CDR3 region has 13 residues. Germline V CDR1 and CDR2: GTSNPN, SVGIG (reference sequence). Losses at the gene ends were 6 bases for V and 1 base for J; bases not matched to a gene: 2. The CDR3 loop reads CACQGASNQPQHF. The DNA read from the CDR3 is TGTGCCTGCCAGGGGGCGAGCAATCAGCCC.

This clone was recorded many times. The CDR3 end lies 3 residues beyond the end of the read and is filled in from the germline J gene. The gene calls are TRBV20-1 and TRBJ2-3; D possibly corresponds to TRBD2 (6 bases). Germline V gives CDR1 DFQATT, CDR2 SNEGSKA (reference sequence). This CDR3 is built from 12 residues. Deletions cut 5 bases from V and 6 bases from J, with 12 bases between. The CDR3 DNA, read in part, is TGCAGTGCTGTTTTACTAGCCGATACG. This gives the protein CSAVLLADT. The entire CDR3 reads CSAVLLADTQYF.

This clone was found many times. The read halts 3 residues ahead of the CDR3 end, with the missing end drawn from the germline J gene. The chain employs TRBV20-1 and TRBJ2-1, with 10 bases lining up with TRBD2. Per germline, CDR1 DFQATT and CDR2 SNEGSKA (reference sequence). The CDR3 length is 15 residues. Unmatched junction bases numbered 11, after V lost 8 bases and J lost 4 bases. The CDR3 loop is CSSPLAGAFYNEQFF. CDR3 bases read: TGCAGTTCCCCCCTAGCGGGAGCTTTTTACAATGAG.

This clone was recorded many times. Read coverage stops 3 residues before the CDR3 terminus; the germline J gene supplies the remainder. The chain combines TRBV10-3 with TRBJ2-1, with 9 bases aligning to TRBD2. CDR1 ENHRY and CDR2 SYGVKD come from the germline V gene. The CDR3 is made up of 14 amino acids. V trimming: 5 bases; J trimming: 7 bases; junction bases outside the gene matches: 6. Incomplete CDR3 DNA: TGTGCCATCAGTCGGGGACTAGCAGAGAATGAG. This codes for CAISRGLAENE. The whole CDR3 is CAISRGLAENEQFF.

This clone has at least ten counts. The read ends 3 residues early relative to the CDR3; the germline J gene fills the gap. The chain links TRBV4-2 to TRBJ1-1; 7 bases are shared with TRBD1. The V and J ends lost 2 bases and 5 bases, in that order; junction bases with no gene match: 8. The CDR3 sequence is 15 residues long. CDR1 is LGHNA, CDR2 YNFKEQ, per germline. CDR3 sequence: CASSQYRGLSTEAFF. CDR3 DNA (partial): TGTGCCAGCAGCCAATACAGGGGATTAAGTACTGAA.

This clone has a count of ten or more. Read coverage stops 3 residues before the CDR3 terminus; the germline J gene supplies the remainder. The J gene is TRBJ2-1, the V gene TRBV30; the match to TRBD2 covers 9 bases. Germline V gives CDR1 GTSNPN, CDR2 SVGIG (reference sequence). This CDR3 region has 13 residues. The V gene end was trimmed by 1 base and the J gene end by 7 bases; junction bases not matched to a gene: 2. The CDR3 loop reads CAWSGLAANEQFF. CDR3 bases read: TGTGCCTGGAGTGGACTAGCGGCAAATGAG. Complete variable domain (other parts from reference TRBV30 and TRBJ2-1): SQTIHQWPATLVQPVGSPLSLECTVEGTSNPNLYWYRQAAGRGLQLLFYSVGIGQISSEVPQNLSASRPQDRQFILSSKKLLLSDSGFYLCAWSGLAANEQFFGPGTRLTVL.

This clone appeared many times. The observed sequence ends 3 residues before the CDR3 terminus, with the missing tail filled in from the germline J gene. The chain uses TRBV5-1 and TRBJ2-2, with D perhaps matching TRBD1 (5 bases). There are 15 residues in the CDR3. Germline V gives CDR1 SGHRS, CDR2 YFSETQ. The covered CDR3 bases are TGCGCCAGCAGCGTGACAGTTGCAACTAATGAAAAG. Protein product: CASSVTVATNEK. The entire CDR3 reads CASSVTVATNEKLFF.

This clone was recorded many times. The missing CDR3 end, 3 residues past where the read stops, is filled in from the germline J gene. This sequence joins TRBV6-2 or TRBV6-3 and TRBJ2-1; D remains unclear. Trimming removed 0 bases from V and 5 bases from J, with 14 bases in between. Germline CDR1 reads MNHEY; CDR2 reads SVGEGT. CDR3 size: 16 residues. The sequenced part of the CDR3 DNA is TGTGCCAGCAGTTACTCAATCCTCCCCCCCCACAATGAG. Protein product: CASSYSILPPHNE. The whole CDR3 region reads CASSYSILPPHNEQFF.

This clone showed up many times. The read terminates 3 residues before the CDR3 end, so the remaining end is supplied by the germline J gene. Other DNA sequences in this sample translate to the same CDR3. The chain employs TRBV20-1 and TRBJ2-2, with D unresolved. This CDR3 comprises 16 residues. Looked up from germline, CDR1 is DFQATT and CDR2 is SNEGSKA (reference sequence). The ends were cut back, 0 bases at V and 8 bases at J, with 19 bases in the middle. CDR3 sequence: CSARDTRQASLGELFF. The sequenced part of the CDR3 DNA is TGCAGTGCTAGAGATACCAGACAAGCTTCGTTGGGGGAG.

In this sample, this clone turned up many times. The read terminates 3 residues ahead of where the CDR3 ends, so the germline J gene completes it. The rearrangement links TRBV20-1 to TRBJ2-2; unclear D gene. The CDR3 is 15 amino acids. Between the trimmed V and J ends, which lost 3 bases and 0 bases, there was a span of 11 bases. Germline V lookup: CDR1 DFQATT, CDR2 SNEGSKA (reference sequence). CDR3 loop: CSASPFSANTGELFF. The DNA read from the CDR3 is TGCAGTGCTAGTCCCTTCTCGGCGAACACCGGGGAG.

This clone was detected a few times. The CDR3 extends 3 residues past the end of the read, so its final part is completed from the germline J gene. This chain joins TRBV7-8 and TRBJ2-2; possible D gene TRBD1, 5 bases. CDR1 and CDR2 (germline): SGHVS, FQNEAQ. The CDR3 has 16 residues. CDR3 bases read: TGTGCCAGCAGCTTAATTCTCCGCTCTGGGGCCAACGTG. Translated: CASSLILRSGANV. The full CDR3 protein reads CASSLILRSGANVLFF.

This clone occurred many times. The CDR3 end is not reached by the read, which stops 3 residues before it; the germline J gene fills it in. This chain links TRBV20-1 with TRBJ2-5; D is uncertain. This CDR3 comprises 12 residues. Germline lookup yields CDR1 DFQATT and CDR2 SNEGSKA (reference sequence). V was clipped by 0 bases and J by 6 bases, with 8 bases between them. The CDR3 reads CSARDSFKTQYF. The sequenced part of the CDR3 DNA is TGCAGTGCTAGAGATTCATTCAAGACC.

This clone was seen at least ten times. The read terminates 3 residues ahead of where the CDR3 ends, so the germline J gene completes it. The rearrangement uses TRBV20-1 and TRBJ1-5; 11 nucleotides line up with TRBD1. CDR3 length: 16 residues. The trim removed 5 bases at V and 4 bases at J, leaving 10 bases unmatched. CDR1 and CDR2 (germline): DFQATT, SNEGSKA (reference sequence). The CDR3 sequence is CSASDRGRSLNQPQHF. The CDR3 DNA, read in part, is TGCAGTGCTTCGGACAGGGGGCGAAGTTTGAATCAGCCC.

This clone has ten or more counts. CDR3 protein: CASSFSGTFTDTQYF. Partial CDR3 DNA: TGTGCCAGCAGCTTCAGCGGGACTTTCACAGATACG. The chain is built from TRBV14 and TRBJ2-3; 7 bases align to TRBD2. The read falls 3 residues short of the CDR3 end, and the missing part is taken from the germline J gene. The CDR3 runs to 15 residues. Germline CDR1 and CDR2: SGHDN and FVKESK. V shed 5 bases and J 2 bases; nucleotides not matched to a gene: 7. The full variable domain, completed using reference TRBV14 and TRBJ2-3, is EAGVTQFPSHSVIEKGQTVTLRCDPISGHDNLYWYRRVMGKEIKFLLHFVKESKQDESGMPNNRFLAERTGGTYSTLKVQPAELEDSGVYFCASSFSGTFTDTQYFGPGTRLTVL.

This clone came up many times. The observed sequence ends 3 residues before the CDR3 terminus, with the missing tail filled in from the germline J gene. The rearrangement uses TRBV27 and TRBJ1-5, with D possibly matching TRBD1 (6 bases). Trimming removed 8 bases at V and 7 bases at J, with 18 bases between. This CDR3 spans 14 amino acids. Germline assignment: CDR1 MNHEY and CDR2 SMNVEV (reference sequence). The CDR3 sequence is CASGTGRPEQPQHF. CDR3 bases read: TGTGCCAGCGGCACAGGGAGGCCAGAACAGCCC.